These 7 T cell receptor beta chains share one sample of origin, sequenced in a study of T-cell reconstitution after alpha-beta-depleted transplantation in children. Unique molecular identifiers were built into the TCRbeta library. TCRdb redid the calling of the PCR reads with MiXCR, one entry per CDR3 protein. The table records just under 550,000 distinct CDR3 sequences, approximately 20% of them present only once. This material consisted of PBMCs from the stem cell graft donor, taken from the stem cell graft. These receptors were collected from a human donor who donated a stem cell graft to a child with acute lymphoblastic leukemia.

V is TRBV21-1 and J is TRBJ2-7; TRBD1, as called in the table, went unchecked against the DNA. TRBV21-1 is a recognized pseudogene. The CDR3 covers 15 residues. The CDR3 spells CASSPRFAGAYEQYF. In DNA, the CDR3 is TGTGCCAGCAGCCCTAGGTTCGCGGGGGCCTACGAGCAGTACTTC.

As regards this clonotype: The conserved phenylalanine or tryptophan is not found at the CDR3 terminus, so this likely reflects a read error. The chain combines TRBV5-1 with TRBJ1-6; no clear D gene. V lost 2 bases, J lost 8 bases, and 8 bases lay in between. The germline CDR1 and CDR2 sequences are SGHRS and YFSETQ. The CDR3 length is 13 residues. The CDR3 coding sequence is TGCGCCAGCAGCTTTCAAGTGGATTCACCCCTCCACTTG. Its translation is CASSFQVDSPLHL.

This chain connects TRBV14 to TRBJ2-1; D possibly matches TRBD1 or TRBD2 (5 bases each). In germline, CDR1 is SGHDN, CDR2 FVKESK. Trimming shortened V by 3 bases and J by 4 bases, and 13 bases separated the two germline ends. The CDR3 spans 15 residues. The DNA of the CDR3 is TGTGCCAGCAGCCACCTCGGGGACGGTTACAATGAGCAGTTCTTC. Amino acids: CASSHLGDGYNEQFF. Using reference TRBV14 and TRBJ2-1 for the parts outside the CDR3, the full variable domain is EAGVTQFPSHSVIEKGQTVTLRCDPISGHDNLYWYRRVMGKEIKFLLHFVKESKQDESGMPNNRFLAERTGGTYSTLKVQPAELEDSGVYFCASSHLGDGYNEQFFGPGTRLTVL.

This clonotype came up many times. The chain carries TRBV15 and TRBJ1-4; D gene uncertain. Per the germline V gene, CDR1 is LNHNV and CDR2 is YYDKDF (reference sequence). V lost 0 bases, J lost 7 bases, and 12 bases lay in between. This CDR3 is 15 amino acids long. The CDR3 nucleotides read TGTGCCACCAGCAGAGATAATGAGCCTTTTGAAAAACTGTTTTTT. It codes for CATSRDNEPFEKLFF.

Only a few counts were recorded for this clonotype. V is TRBV24-1 and J is TRBJ1-2; a possible D gene is TRBD1 (5 bases). From germline, CDR1 is KGHDR and CDR2 SFDVKD. Trimming stripped 2 bases from V and 8 bases from J, with 17 bases between. This CDR3 is built from 15 residues. DNA for the CDR3: TGTGCCACCAGTGATTGGGGCTTACGGGGAGGAGGCTACACCTTC. This encodes CATSDWGLRGGGYTF.

This chain links TRBV14 with TRBJ2-7; 9 bases align to TRBD1. The CDR3 sequence is 15 residues long. Per germline, CDR1 SGHDN and CDR2 FVKESK. V was clipped by 4 bases and J by 2 bases; unmatched bases: 6. The CDR3 spells CASSRGQGKPYEQYF. The DNA for the CDR3 is TGTGCCAGCAGCCGGGGACAGGGAAAACCCTACGAGCAGTACTTC.

In its sample, this clonotype was seen a few times. The chain combines TRBV7-2 with TRBJ1-6; D possibly corresponds to TRBD1 (5 bases). This CDR3 spans 18 amino acids. Trimming took 0 bases from V and 0 from J, leaving 12 bases between them. Germline CDR1 reads SGHTA; CDR2 reads FQGNSA. The CDR3 DNA sequence: TGTGCCAGCAGCTTAGCCCTCGACGACAGCTCCTATAATTCACCCCTCCACTTT. Translation: CASSLALDDSSYNSPLHF.